This paragraph covers one TCR beta chain sequence. This sample is part of a study of blood T cell repertoires in COVID-19. At the level of the study: The analysed material was cDNA or gDNA that came from T cells, B-cell-depleted T cells, or PBMCs.

Germline-derived CDR1 and CDR2 are MNHEY and SMNVEV (reference sequence). This CDR3 region has 14 residues. The ends were cut back, 3 bases at V and 5 bases at J, with 13 bases in the middle. Per the study methods: How many nucleated cells were present was estimated from reference gene primer amplification. Produced via immunoSEQ multiplex PCR; TCRdb's table is partial and in-frame only. The D gene and trimming were derived from the DNA, and the V and J assignments and clone size from that table. The table includes 250,000 to 300,000 clones, roughly 91% detected once. The source material was peripheral blood. V usage is TRBV27 and J usage is TRBJ1-2, with unresolved D. This clonotype was obtained from a woman in her thirties or forties who had recovered from COVID-19. The CDR3 sequence is CASSFAGKLYGYTF. The CDR3 DNA follows: TGTGCCAGCAGTTTTGCCGGGAAACTATATGGCTACACCTTC.